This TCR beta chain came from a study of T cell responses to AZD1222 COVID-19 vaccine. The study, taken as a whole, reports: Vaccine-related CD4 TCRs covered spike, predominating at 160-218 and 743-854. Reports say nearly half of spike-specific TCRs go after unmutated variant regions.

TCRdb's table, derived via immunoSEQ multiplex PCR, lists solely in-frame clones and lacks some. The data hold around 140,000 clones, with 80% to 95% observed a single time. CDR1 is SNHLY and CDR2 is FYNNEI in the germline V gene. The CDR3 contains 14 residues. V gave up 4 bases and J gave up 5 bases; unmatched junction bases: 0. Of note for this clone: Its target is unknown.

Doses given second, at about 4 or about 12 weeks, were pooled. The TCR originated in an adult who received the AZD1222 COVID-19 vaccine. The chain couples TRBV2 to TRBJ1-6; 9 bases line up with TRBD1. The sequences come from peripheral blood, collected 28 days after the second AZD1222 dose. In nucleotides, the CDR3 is TGTGCCAGCAGTGGGACAGGGGATAATTCACCCCTCCACTTT. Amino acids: CASSGTGDNSPLHF.